The rows below give T cell receptor beta chains drawn from one sample of a study of Graves' ophthalmopathy and Graves' hyperthyroidism. TCRdb redid the calling of the multiplex PCR reads with MiXCR, one entry per CDR3 protein. The top ten hold 3.3% of the sample, which has 500,000 to 800,000 distinct CDR3 sequences, over 40% seen once. Sequencing input: peripheral blood. The receptors were gathered from an adult man with Graves' ophthalmopathy. CDR3s include the opening cysteine and the closing phenylalanine or tryptophan. D genes are given only for firm matches. Rows may omit the clone size; those that give it use once, few, many or a size class.

CDR3nt | CDR3aa | v_gene | d_gene | abundance | j_gene
TGTGCCAGCAGTGGGGAGACGGCCGGGGAGCTGTTTTTT | CASSGETAGELFF | TRBV2 | - | many | TRBJ2-2
TGTGCCAGCAGCTTCTCGTCCGTCTCCTACAATGAGCAGTTCTTC | CASSFSSVSYNEQFF | TRBV11-2 | - | - | TRBJ2-1
TGTGCCAGCTCACCACCGTCAGGGTATCAGCCCCAGCATTTT | CASSPPSGYQPQHF | TRBV2 | - | - | TRBJ1-5
TGTGCCAGCAGTGAAGCCAGCAGGGGAGGTGAAGCTTTCTTT | CASSEASRGGEAFF | TRBV10-3 | - | - | TRBJ1-1
TGTGCCACCAGTGATTTGCGGGATACGCAGTATTTT | CATSDLRDTQYF | TRBV24-1 | - | - | TRBJ2-3
TGTGCCACCGAAACCTTGGGGGCGCCTGATGAAAAACTGTTTTTT | CATETLGAPDEKLFF | TRBV7-9 | - | - | TRBJ1-4
TGTGCCAGCAGTGAGGCAACGGGACAGGGGGCTAGCGAGCAGTACTTC | CASSEATGQGASEQYF | TRBV10-3 | TRBD1 | few | TRBJ2-7
TGCGCCAGCAGCCAAGCAGGGCTGTCTGACACCGGGGAGCTGTTTTTT | CASSQAGLSDTGELFF | TRBV4-3 | - | few | TRBJ2-2
TGTGCCAGCAGTCCTACAGGGCCCTATGGCTACACCTTC | CASSPTGPYGYTF | TRBV12-3/TRBV12-4 | - | - | TRBJ1-2
TGTGCCAGCAGTGACTCGTTCCAGGGAAGTCAGCCCCAGCATTTT | CASSDSFQGSQPQHF | TRBV6-4 | - | - | TRBJ1-5
TGTGCCATCAGTGATGGGACAGGGGTTTATTCACCCCTCCACTTT | CAISDGTGVYSPLHF | TRBV10-3 | TRBD1 | - | TRBJ1-6
TGCGCCAGCAGAATCGTTTCTGGGGCCAACGTCCTGACTTTC | CASRIVSGANVLTF | TRBV5-1 | - | many | TRBJ2-6
TGTGCCAGTATCGGGGACAGGCCCCTATGGCTAACCTTC | CASIGDRPLWLTF | TRBV19 | TRBD1 | few | TRBJ1-2
TGTGCCAGTAGTCTCCTGGAGACAGGGGGCGCTGGGGCCAACGTCCTGACTTTC | CASSLLETGGAGANVLTF | TRBV19 | TRBD1 | many | TRBJ2-6
TGTGCCAGCAGGCAACAGGGACCCCGCGGAAACACCATATATTTT | CASRQQGPRGNTIYF | TRBV2 | - | - | TRBJ1-3
TGTGCCATCAGTGATCTAACGGAACAGTACTTC | CAISDLTEQYF | TRBV10-3 | - | many | TRBJ2-7
TGTGCCAGTAGTATAGGACGCCAGTACACTGAAGCTTTCTTT | CASSIGRQYTEAFF | TRBV19 | - | many | TRBJ1-1
TGTGCCAGCAGCCTACAGGACCCCGGGGAGCTGTTTTTT | CASSLQDPGELFF | TRBV12-3/TRBV12-4 | - | few | TRBJ2-2
TGTGCCAGCAGTTTTGGGGCGACTAGCGGTCTTTCCGCAGATACGCAGTATTTT | CASSFGATSGLSADTQYF | TRBV12-3/TRBV12-4 | TRBD2 | - | TRBJ2-3
TGTGCCAGCAGCTCATGGGGGCCGGTGAACACTGAAGCTTTCTTT | CASSSWGPVNTEAFF | TRBV7-9 | - | - | TRBJ1-1
TGCAGCGTTGAAGCCGGGAGCAATCAGCCCCAGCATTTT | CSVEAGSNQPQHF | TRBV29-1 | - | many | TRBJ1-5
TGTGCCAGCAAGTTACTAGCGGGAAAGACCTACGAGCAGTACTTC | CASKLLAGKTYEQYF | TRBV2 | TRBD2 | many | TRBJ2-7
TGCAGCGTTGTAAGCGGTGGAGCTTTCTTT | CSVVSGGAFF | TRBV29-1 | - | - | TRBJ1-1
TGTGCCAGCAGCTTCGGGGCAGGAAAACTGTTTTTT | CASSFGAGKLFF | TRBV11-2 | - | - | TRBJ1-4
TGCAGCTTGGAGCTAGCGGGAGAGTACGAGCAGTACTTC | CSLELAGEYEQYF | TRBV29-1 | TRBD2 | - | TRBJ2-7
TGCGCCAGCAGCCTTGACAGGGAATACACCTTC | CASSLDREYTF | TRBV10-2 | TRBD1 | - | TRBJ1-2
TGTGCCAGCAGTTACCCTGCGGGGGGTCCGGTCCACGAGCAGTACTTC | CASSYPAGGPVHEQYF | TRBV10-3 | TRBD2 | - | TRBJ2-7
TGCAGCGTGACAGGGGTTAGCACTGAAGCTTTCTTT | CSVTGVSTEAFF | TRBV29-1 | TRBD1 | many | TRBJ1-1
TGTGCCAGTAGCCCGGGACAGGCCGGGAACTATGGCTACACCTTC | CASSPGQAGNYGYTF | TRBV19 | TRBD1 | - | TRBJ1-2
TGCAGCTTAGGGGGCATCGCGCGGCCCCAGCATTTT | CSLGGIARPQHF | TRBV29-1 | TRBD1 | once | TRBJ1-5
TGTGCCAGCAGTAGGACAGGGGGTCAGACCCAGTACTTC | CASSRTGGQTQYF | TRBV12-3/TRBV12-4 | TRBD1 | - | TRBJ2-5
TGCAGCGTTGCAGGGCCGTACGACTACGAGCAGTACTTC | CSVAGPYDYEQYF | TRBV29-1 | - | - | TRBJ2-7
TGCGCCAGCAGCTTGGACAGCCGCTGGAACGAGCAGTACTTC | CASSLDSRWNEQYF | TRBV5-1 | - | many | TRBJ2-7
TGTGCCAGCAGCTTAGATCCCCCGACAGGGAAGAATGGCTACACCTTC | CASSLDPPTGKNGYTF | TRBV7-2 | TRBD1 | many | TRBJ1-2
TGTGCCAGCAGCTTAGTCCCGGACGAAAAACTGTTTTTT | CASSLVPDEKLFF | TRBV7-2 | - | many | TRBJ1-4
TGCAGCGTTGGTTTTGAGGGGGCCACTGAAGCTTTCTTT | CSVGFEGATEAFF | TRBV29-1 | TRBD1 | many | TRBJ1-1
TGCAGCGTTGGATGGGGGAGAGGAGCCCAGCATTTT | CSVGWGRGAQHF | TRBV29-1 | - | many | TRBJ1-5
TGTGCCAGCAGTGTCCCAGGACGGGGGCGAAATTCACCCCTCCACTTT | CASSVPGRGRNSPLHF | TRBV25-1 | - | - | TRBJ1-6
TGTGCCAGCAGCCCCTGGGGGACTACTGAAGCTTTCTTT | CASSPWGTTEAFF | TRBV5-8 | - | - | TRBJ1-1
TGTGCCAGCAGCTTGGCCTTTGGAGCGGCGGGGGGGCAAGAGACCCAGTACTTC | CASSLAFGAAGGQETQYF | TRBV5-5 | TRBD2 | many | TRBJ2-5
TGTGCCAGCACCAACACAGATACGCAGTATTTT | CASTNTDTQYF | TRBV10-3 | - | few | TRBJ2-3
TGTGCCAGCAGCAACAGGGGCACGAATGAAAAACTGTTTTTT | CASSNRGTNEKLFF | TRBV6-5 | TRBD1 | - | TRBJ1-4
TGTGCCAGCAGCTCCCTACAGGGGAAACTAACTAATGAAAAACTGTTTTTT | CASSSLQGKLTNEKLFF | TRBV11-2 | TRBD1 | few | TRBJ1-4
TGTGCCAGCCGCCCTCCCGGAGGAGGTACTAATGAAAAACTGTTTTTT | CASRPPGGGTNEKLFF | TRBV11-1 | - | - | TRBJ1-4
TGTGCCAGCAGCTTAGTGGCAGGGGGGAACACTGAAGCTTTCTTT | CASSLVAGGNTEAFF | TRBV7-8 | TRBD1 | many | TRBJ1-1
TGCAGCGTTGAAGTCAGGGTGGGCGAGCAGTACTTC | CSVEVRVGEQYF | TRBV29-1 | - | - | TRBJ2-7
TGTGCCAGCAGTGAAGAGGGGAGCACAGATACGCAGTATTTT | CASSEEGSTDTQYF | TRBV6-4 | - | few | TRBJ2-3
TGCAGTGCTAGAGGGACAGGGTTTGAGGGCGAGCAGTACTTC | CSARGTGFEGEQYF | TRBV20-1 | TRBD1 | - | TRBJ2-7
TGTGCCACCAGCAGCTCGGGACAGGGACAAGAGACCCAGTACTTC | CATSSSGQGQETQYF | TRBV15 | TRBD1 | - | TRBJ2-5
TGCGCCAGCAGCCACCTCCGGATGCGCCGTCAGGAAGAGGATGGCTACACCTTC | CASSHLRMRRQEEDGYTF | TRBV11-2 | - | - | TRBJ1-2